These T cell receptor beta chains were read from a single sample in a study of T cell repertoires in cytomegalovirus infection. One entry per CDR3 protein results from TCRdb running MiXCR on the reads. The top ten clones hold around 6.5% of a sample with 210,000 or so distinct CDR3 sequences, 5% to 8.5% of them seen once. The sequenced material came from PBMCs. Receptors were obtained from a human donor in good health (CMV status not recorded). Some clones in this sample may be carry-over from other donors' samples. Each CDR3 is given with its conserved first and last residue. The D gene is left open where the match is weak. Expanded clones get a size class; other rows say once, few or many, or leave the size out.

j_gene	d_gene	v_gene	abundance	CDR3aa	CDR3nt
TRBJ2-2	.	TRBV29-1	few	CSGRTDASGELFF	TGCAGCGGACGAACGGACGCCTCCGGGGAGCTGTTTTTT
TRBJ2-7	TRBD1	TRBV6-2/TRBV6-3	.	CASSSLSQGATYEQYF	TGTGCCAGCAGTTCGCTTTCACAGGGGGCCACCTACGAGCAGTACTTC
TRBJ2-7	TRBD2	TRBV7-2	many	CASSLSGGGEQYF	TGTGCCAGCAGCTTATCGGGGGGGGGGGAGCAGTACTTC
TRBJ2-2	.	TRBV5-1	many	CASSLERNTGELFF	TGCGCCAGCAGCTTGGAGAGGAACACCGGGGAGCTGTTTTTT
TRBJ2-3	TRBD2	TRBV2	many	CASSDLAGLTDTQYF	TGTGCCAGCAGTGATCTAGCGGGGCTCACAGATACGCAGTATTTT
TRBJ2-1	.	TRBV6-2/TRBV6-3	many	CASSYGVRQFF	TGTGCCAGCAGTTACGGGGTCAGACAGTTCTTC
TRBJ1-6	TRBD1	TRBV7-2	many	CASSLGDRGRSPLHF	TGTGCCAGCAGCTTAGGGGACAGGGGGCGATCACCCCTCCACTTT
TRBJ1-1	TRBD1	TRBV5-6	many	CASSPRQGSAFF	TGTGCCAGCAGCCCCCGACAGGGATCAGCTTTCTTT
TRBJ1-1	.	TRBV20-1	many	CSARADFLNTEAFF	TGCAGTGCTAGGGCGGACTTCTTGAACACTGAAGCTTTCTTT
TRBJ2-1	TRBD2	TRBV15	few	CATSLRGDPYNEQFF	TGTGCCACCAGCCTGCGGGGGGACCCCTACAATGAGCAGTTCTTC
TRBJ2-5	.	TRBV20-1	many	CSARTGRVGETQYF	TGCAGTGCGAGGACGGGCAGGGTGGGAGAGACCCAGTACTTC
TRBJ2-6	.	TRBV5-1	many	CASSIEDFGANVLTF	TGCGCCAGCAGCATAGAAGATTTCGGGGCCAACGTCCTGACTTTC
TRBJ2-7	TRBD1	TRBV29-1	many	CSVSGTGDYEQYF	TGCAGCGTTTCCGGGACAGGGGACTACGAGCAGTACTTC
TRBJ2-5	.	TRBV11-3	many	CASSLSRETVETQYF	TGTGCCAGCAGCTTATCTCGGGAGACTGTAGAGACCCAGTACTTC
TRBJ2-5	.	TRBV7-9	many	CASSYRERETQYF	TGTGCCAGCAGCTACAGGGAGCGGGAGACCCAGTACTTC
TRBJ1-1	.	TRBV6-2/TRBV6-3	many	CASSLGLGAGTPPYTEAFF	TGTGCCAGCAGTTTGGGATTGGGGGCAGGGACACCCCCCTACACTGAAGCTTTCTTT
TRBJ2-7	.	TRBV7-2	many	CASSTREPSYEQYF	TGTGCCAGCAGCACCAGGGAGCCTTCCTACGAGCAGTACTTC
TRBJ1-1	.	TRBV7-9	many	CASSFASGGQGDEAFF	TGTGCCAGCAGCTTCGCATCCGGCGGGCAGGGCGATGAAGCTTTCTTT
TRBJ2-1	.	TRBV3-1	.	CASTYGNEQFF	TGTGCCAGCACCTACGGGAATGAGCAGTTCTTC
TRBJ1-1	.	TRBV4-3	many	CASSQEIVGTEAFF	TGCGCCAGCAGCCAAGAAATAGTTGGGACTGAAGCTTTCTTT
TRBJ1-3	.	TRBV19	many	CASGLSSGNTIYF	TGTGCCAGTGGACTGAGCTCTGGAAACACCATATATTTT
TRBJ2-3	TRBD2	TRBV6-6	many	CASSYHGGGAPDTQYF	TGTGCCAGCAGTTACCATGGCGGGGGGGCCCCAGATACGCAGTATTTT